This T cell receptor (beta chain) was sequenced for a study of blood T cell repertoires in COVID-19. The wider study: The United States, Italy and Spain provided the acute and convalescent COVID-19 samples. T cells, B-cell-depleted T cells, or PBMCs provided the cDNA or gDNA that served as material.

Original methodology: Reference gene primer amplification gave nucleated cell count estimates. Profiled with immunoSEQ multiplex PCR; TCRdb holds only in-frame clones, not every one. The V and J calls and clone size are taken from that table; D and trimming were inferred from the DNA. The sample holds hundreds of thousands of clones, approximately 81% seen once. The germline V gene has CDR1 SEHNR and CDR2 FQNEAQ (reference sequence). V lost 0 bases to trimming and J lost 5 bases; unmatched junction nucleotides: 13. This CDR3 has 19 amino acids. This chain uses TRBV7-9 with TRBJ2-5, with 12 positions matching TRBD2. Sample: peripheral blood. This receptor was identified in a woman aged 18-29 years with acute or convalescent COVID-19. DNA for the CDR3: TGTGCCAGCAGCTTAGCTCAATGGCTAGCGGGAGGGGTCGACGAGACCCAGTACTTC. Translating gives CASSLAQWLAGGVDETQYF. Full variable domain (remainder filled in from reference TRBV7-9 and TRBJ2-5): DTGVSQNPRHKITKRGQNVTFRCDPISEHNRLYWYRQTLGQGPEFLTYFQNEAQLEKSRLLSDRFSAERPKGSFSTLEIQRTEQGDSAMYLCASSLAQWLAGGVDETQYFGPGTRLLVL.